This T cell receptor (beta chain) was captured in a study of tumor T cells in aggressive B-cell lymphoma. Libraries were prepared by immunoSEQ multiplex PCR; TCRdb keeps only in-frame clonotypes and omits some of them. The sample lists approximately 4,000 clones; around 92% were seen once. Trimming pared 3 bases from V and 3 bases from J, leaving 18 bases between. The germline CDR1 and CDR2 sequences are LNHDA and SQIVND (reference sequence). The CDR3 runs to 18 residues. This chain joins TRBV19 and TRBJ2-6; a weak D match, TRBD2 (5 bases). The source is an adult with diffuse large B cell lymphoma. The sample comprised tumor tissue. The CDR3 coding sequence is TGTGCCAGTAGTATTTCTTCTCTCCGGGGTCGTGGGGCCAACGTCCTGACTTTC. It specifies CASSISSLRGRGANVLTF.